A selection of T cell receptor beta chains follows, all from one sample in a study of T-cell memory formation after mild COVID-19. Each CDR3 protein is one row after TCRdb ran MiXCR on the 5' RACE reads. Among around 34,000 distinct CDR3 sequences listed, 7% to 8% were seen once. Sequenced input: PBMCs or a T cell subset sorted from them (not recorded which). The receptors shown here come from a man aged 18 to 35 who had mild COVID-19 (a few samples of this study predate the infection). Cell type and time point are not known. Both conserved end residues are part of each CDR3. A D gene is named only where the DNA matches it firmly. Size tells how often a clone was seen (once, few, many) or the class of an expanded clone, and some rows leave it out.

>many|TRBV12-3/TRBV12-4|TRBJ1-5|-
TGTGCCAGCAGTTTGGGGGGGGGAACACCCAGGGGCGCCCAGCATTTT
CASSLGGGTPRGAQHF
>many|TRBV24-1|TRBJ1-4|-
TGTGCCACCAGCACCGGGACAACCGGCGAAAAACTGTTTTTT
CATSTGTTGEKLFF
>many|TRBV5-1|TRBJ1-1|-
TGCGCCAGCGCCAGTCAGGCGAACGCTGAAGCTTTCTTT
CASASQANAEAFF
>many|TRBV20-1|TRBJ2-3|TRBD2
TGCAGTGCTGGACAGATCGGCGGGGGGGCAGATACGCAGTATTTT
CSAGQIGGGADTQYF
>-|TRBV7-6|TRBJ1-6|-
TGTGCCAGCAGCTTAAAGTCGCAGGGGCTGAGGTCCTATAATTCACCCCTCCACTTT
CASSLKSQGLRSYNSPLHF
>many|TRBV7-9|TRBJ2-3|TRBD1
TGTGCCAGCAGCTTAGACCTAGGGGGCGTACATACGCAGTATTTT
CASSLDLGGVHTQYF
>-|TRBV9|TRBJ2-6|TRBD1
TGTGCCAGCAGCGTCACCTCCGGGACAGGGGCCTCCGGGGCCAACGTCATGACTTTC
CASSVTSGTGASGANVMTF
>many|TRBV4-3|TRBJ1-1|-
TGCGCCAGCAGCCCACTCGAGGGGAAGGGGAACACTGAAGCTTTCTTT
CASSPLEGKGNTEAFF
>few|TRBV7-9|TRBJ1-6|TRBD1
TGTGCCAGCAGAACAGGGGGGTCCTATAATTCACCCCTCCACTTT
CASRTGGSYNSPLHF
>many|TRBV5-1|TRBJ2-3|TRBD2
TGCGCCAGCAGCTTGGCCCTCTCGGGGGGGCGGGAGGATACGCAGTATTTT
CASSLALSGGREDTQYF
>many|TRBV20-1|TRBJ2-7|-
TGCAGTGCTAGAGATCTTCGGGCCCTCTACGAGCAGTACTTC
CSARDLRALYEQYF
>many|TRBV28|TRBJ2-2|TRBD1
TGTGCCAGCAGAAACAGGGGTACGACCGGGGAGCTGTTTTTT
CASRNRGTTGELFF
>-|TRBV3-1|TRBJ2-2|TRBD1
TGTGCCAGCAGCCCTCGGGACAGCAGATTGAGCACCGGGGAGCTGTTTTTT
CASSPRDSRLSTGELFF
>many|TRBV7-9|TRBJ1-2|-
TGTGCCAGCAGCCCGGGCACGGGAGCTAACTATGGCTACACCTTC
CASSPGTGANYGYTF
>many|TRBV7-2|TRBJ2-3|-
TGTGCCAGCAGCTTAGTTTCGCTCGAAGGACATACGCAGTATTTT
CASSLVSLEGHTQYF
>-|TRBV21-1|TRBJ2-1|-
TGTGCCAGCAGCAAAAACAGGAACAATGAGCAGTTCTTC
CASSKNRNNEQFF
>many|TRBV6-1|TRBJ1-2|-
TGTGCCAGCAGTCCCAAGACAGGAGCTAACTATGGCTACACCTTC
CASSPKTGANYGYTF
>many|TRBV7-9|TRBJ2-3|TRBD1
TGTGCCAGCAGCAGGGACAGGGGCACAGATACGCAGTATTTT
CASSRDRGTDTQYF
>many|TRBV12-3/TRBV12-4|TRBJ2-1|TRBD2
TGTGCCAGCAGTTTCAATTGGGGGGGGGACTCGGCGGGCCATGAGCAGTTCTTC
CASSFNWGGDSAGHEQFF
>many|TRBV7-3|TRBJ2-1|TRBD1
TGTGCCAGCAGCCGGACAGGGGACAATGAGCAGTTCTTC
CASSRTGDNEQFF